This is a list of T cell receptor beta chains from one sample in a study of STAT5B mutations in CD4+ large granular lymphocyte leukemia. This table comes from immunoSEQ multiplex PCR, and its TCRdb copy is limited to in-frame clones, with some not included. The table records 4,700 or so clones, just over 85% of them present only once. What was sequenced was PBMCs. The receptors shown here come from a man in his forties with CD4+ T-cell large granular lymphocyte leukemia. Both conserved end residues are part of each CDR3. A D gene is named only where the DNA matches it firmly. Expanded clones are given a class, and other clones once, few, many or no size at all.

V: TRBV5-4
D: .
J: TRBJ2-4
size: .
DNA: TGTGCCAGCAGCTTTGGATCGGGGGACAAAAACATTCAGTACTTC
CDR3: CASSFGSGDKNIQYF

V: TRBV7-8
D: .
J: TRBJ2-1
size: once
DNA: TGTGCCAGCAGCGCCCGGGCCAGCTCCTACAATGAGCAGTTCTTC
CDR3: CASSARASSYNEQFF

V: TRBV7-2
D: .
J: TRBJ2-7
size: .
DNA: TGTGCCAGCAGCTTAGGGGGACGGGAGTACGAGCAGTACTTC
CDR3: CASSLGGREYEQYF

V: TRBV4-2
D: .
J: TRBJ2-5
size: .
DNA: TGTGCCAGCAGCCAAGAAGGCTTCCAAGAGACCCAGTACTTC
CDR3: CASSQEGFQETQYF

V: TRBV7-9
D: TRBD1
J: TRBJ2-6
size: .
DNA: TGTGCCAGCAGCGGGGACAGTTCCTTCTCTGGGGCCAACGTCCTGACTTTC
CDR3: CASSGDSSFSGANVLTF

V: TRBV11-3
D: TRBD1
J: TRBJ1-1
size: .
DNA: TGTGCCAGCAGCTTAGGGACAGGGGTCGGAGGGAACACTGAAGCTTTCTTT
CDR3: CASSLGTGVGGNTEAFF

V: TRBV6-6
D: .
J: TRBJ2-1
size: .
DNA: TGTGCCAGCAGTTTGCCTAGCGCCAGTGAGCAGTTCTTC
CDR3: CASSLPSASEQFF

V: TRBV6-1
D: .
J: TRBJ1-3
size: .
DNA: TGTGCCAGCAGTGAACTTTGGCGGCAGGCTGGAAACACCATATATTTT
CDR3: CASSELWRQAGNTIYF

V: TRBV7-8
D: .
J: TRBJ2-5
size: once
DNA: TGTGCCAGCAGCCTGGCCGTGGGGACCAAGACCCAGTACTTC
CDR3: CASSLAVGTKTQYF

V: TRBV6-6
D: TRBD1
J: TRBJ1-2
size: .
DNA: TGTGCCAGCTTTGGGGGAGGGGGCTCTTCTTACTATGGCTACACCTTC
CDR3: CASFGGGGSSYYGYTF

V: TRBV2
D: TRBD1
J: TRBJ2-7
size: .
DNA: TGTGCCAGCAGTGATCCCGGGACAGGAGCCTACGAGCAGTACTTC
CDR3: CASSDPGTGAYEQYF

V: TRBV4-1
D: .
J: TRBJ2-7
size: .
DNA: TGCGCCAGCAGCCAAGATTTTGACGGCCTCTACGAGCAGTACTTC
CDR3: CASSQDFDGLYEQYF

V: TRBV10-3
D: TRBD2
J: TRBJ2-7
size: .
DNA: TGTGCCATCACTGGACTAGCAGGACTCTCTACCTACGAGCAGTACTTC
CDR3: CAITGLAGLSTYEQYF

V: TRBV10-3
D: .
J: TRBJ2-7
size: .
DNA: TGTGCCATCAGCCTCCAGGGTAACGAGCAGTACTTC
CDR3: CAISLQGNEQYF

V: TRBV11-3
D: TRBD1
J: TRBJ1-5
size: .
DNA: TGTGCCAGCAGCCAGACAGGGGAGTCTCAGCCCCAGCATTTT
CDR3: CASSQTGESQPQHF

V: TRBV7-2
D: TRBD2
J: TRBJ2-4
size: .
DNA: TGTGCCAGCAGCCAACGGACTAGCGGGGATCTAGCCAAAAACATTCAGTACTTC
CDR3: CASSQRTSGDLAKNIQYF

V: TRBV5-1
D: .
J: TRBJ2-1
size: .
DNA: TGCGCCAGCAGCTTGGGGCCAGGCAATTACAATGAGCAGTTCTTC
CDR3: CASSLGPGNYNEQFF

V: TRBV2
D: .
J: TRBJ1-3
size: once
DNA: TGTGCCAGCAGTGAAGGGCAGGGTGGAAACACCATATATTTT
CDR3: CASSEGQGGNTIYF

V: TRBV10-3
D: .
J: TRBJ2-3
size: .
DNA: TGTGCCTACCGGGACACGGACACAGATACGCAGTATTTT
CDR3: CAYRDTDTDTQYF

V: TRBV6-5
D: .
J: TRBJ1-1
size: .
DNA: TGTGCCAGCAGTTACTCAGGGGGGGCCCCGAACACTGAAGCTTTCTTT
CDR3: CASSYSGGAPNTEAFF

V: TRBV5-6
D: TRBD1
J: TRBJ1-1
size: .
DNA: TGTGCCAGCAGCTACAGGGGGGGTAACACTGAAGCTTTCTTT
CDR3: CASSYRGGNTEAFF

V: TRBV5-4
D: .
J: TRBJ2-5
size: few
DNA: TGTGCCAGCAGCTTGGTTCCGGGTTACCAAGAGACCCAGTACTTC
CDR3: CASSLVPGYQETQYF

V: TRBV4-2
D: .
J: TRBJ2-3
size: .
DNA: TGTGCCAGCAGCCAAGAACTACCCGAGGGGAGTGGAGATACGCAGTATTTT
CDR3: CASSQELPEGSGDTQYF

V: TRBV19
D: .
J: TRBJ2-3
size: .
DNA: TGTGCCAGTAGTCCCCGAGACAGGAAACCAGATACGCAGTATTTT
CDR3: CASSPRDRKPDTQYF

V: TRBV5-1
D: .
J: TRBJ2-5
size: .
DNA: TGCGCCAGCAGCTTTAGACAAGTCCAAGAGACCCAGTACTTC
CDR3: CASSFRQVQETQYF

V: TRBV5-1
D: TRBD1
J: TRBJ1-1
size: .
DNA: TGCGCCAGCAGCCCGGACAGGGGGGGTATTTACACTGAAGCTTTCTTT
CDR3: CASSPDRGGIYTEAFF

V: TRBV30
D: TRBD1
J: TRBJ1-3
size: .
DNA: TGTGCCTGGACCCTCAGGGGGCGGGGAAACACCATATATTTT
CDR3: CAWTLRGRGNTIYF

V: TRBV19
D: TRBD2
J: TRBJ2-7
size: .
DNA: TGTGCCAGTAGTCCGGGACTAGGTACGCAATCCGGCTACGAGCAGTACTTC
CDR3: CASSPGLGTQSGYEQYF

V: TRBV27
D: TRBD1
J: TRBJ1-6
size: .
DNA: TGTGCCAGCAGTTTATGGGGACAGGGGGTCAGGGGTTCACCCCTCCACTTT
CDR3: CASSLWGQGVRGSPLHF

V: TRBV29-1
D: .
J: TRBJ1-4
size: .
DNA: TGCAGCGTTGAATCAGATACCCATGAAAAACTGTTTTTT
CDR3: CSVESDTHEKLFF

V: TRBV11-3
D: TRBD1
J: TRBJ2-5
size: .
DNA: TGTGCCAGCAGCCGGACAGGGCTGGAGACCCAGTACTTC
CDR3: CASSRTGLETQYF

V: TRBV5-1
D: .
J: TRBJ2-1
size: .
DNA: TGCGCCAGCAGCTTGGCAGGGAGCCAAAATGAGCAGTTCTTC
CDR3: CASSLAGSQNEQFF

V: TRBV11-3
D: .
J: TRBJ1-1
size: few
DNA: TGTGCCAGCAGCTTGAGCACTATGAACACTGAAGCTTTCTTT
CDR3: CASSLSTMNTEAFF

V: TRBV13
D: TRBD2
J: TRBJ2-7
size: .
DNA: TGTGCCAGCAGCTTAATCGCAGGGAGGACTAGCGGGAGAGCCGAGCAGTACTTC
CDR3: CASSLIAGRTSGRAEQYF

V: TRBV15
D: TRBD1
J: TRBJ1-2
size: .
DNA: TGTGCCACCAGCAGAGAGAACCGGCGTCTGACAGGGAACTATGGCTACACCTTC
CDR3: CATSRENRRLTGNYGYTF

V: TRBV30
D: .
J: TRBJ2-7
size: .
DNA: TGTGCCTGGAGTTTCGGGGGATTTTCCTACGAGCAGTACTTC
CDR3: CAWSFGGFSYEQYF

V: TRBV11-3
D: .
J: TRBJ2-3
size: .
DNA: TGTGCCAGCAAGAGGGCCACAGATACGCAGTATTTT
CDR3: CASKRATDTQYF

V: TRBV2
D: TRBD1
J: TRBJ1-2
size: .
DNA: TGTGCCAGCACCGAACAGGGGCCGGTTTATGGCTACACCTTC
CDR3: CASTEQGPVYGYTF

V: TRBV10-2
D: .
J: TRBJ1-4
size: .
DNA: TGCGCCAGCAGGGATCAAGCTAATGAAAAACTGTTTTTT
CDR3: CASRDQANEKLFF

V: TRBV5-8
D: .
J: TRBJ2-1
size: .
DNA: TGTGCCAGCAGCTGGGAACGTAGCGGCAGGGGACACAATGAGCAGTTCTTC
CDR3: CASSWERSGRGHNEQFF

V: TRBV6-1
D: TRBD1
J: TRBJ1-1
size: .
DNA: TGTGCCAGCAGTGAACGGGGACAGAAGGACACTGAAGCTTTCTTT
CDR3: CASSERGQKDTEAFF

V: TRBV6-1
D: .
J: TRBJ1-6
size: once
DNA: TGTGCCAGCAGTGAATATAGGGGCGGGAATTCACCCCTCCACTTT
CDR3: CASSEYRGGNSPLHF